This T cell receptor (beta chain) emerged from a study of blood T cell repertoires in COVID-19. At the level of the study: COVID-19 samples, acute and convalescent, were from the United States, Italy and Spain. PBMCs, B-cell-depleted T cells, or T cells were the source of the cDNA or gDNA that made up the material.

Authors' analysis steps: How many nucleated cells were present was estimated from reference gene primer amplification. Assay used: immunoSEQ multiplex PCR; TCRdb lists only in-frame clones, some missing. D and trimming were read from the DNA, whereas the V and J calls and clone size are those reported in that table. The data contain roughly 130,000 clones, about 86% of them singletons. CDR1 is MDHEN and CDR2 is SYDVKM in the germline V gene. The CDR3 runs to 14 residues. V was clipped by 7 bases and J by 2 bases, with 14 bases between them. The sample consisted of peripheral blood. This TCR came from a woman aged 45-65 years with acute or convalescent COVID-19. The J gene is TRBJ1-1, the V gene TRBV28, with D uncertain. The CDR3 protein is CASTGQPVNTEAFF. CDR3 sequence (DNA): TGTGCCAGCACGGGTCAACCCGTCAACACTGAAGCTTTCTTT.